Presented here are 18 T cell receptor beta chains from one specimen sequenced in a study of shared clonotypes between healthy human individuals. The assay was immunoSEQ multiplex PCR, and TCRdb's table has in-frame clones only and misses some. The data hold hundreds of thousands of clones, with 75% to 85% observed a single time. Specimen: PBMCs. Every receptor here comes from a woman between 35 and 50 years old in good health. Some clones in this sample may be carry-over from other donors' samples.

In this sample, this clone turned up once. CDR3 DNA sequence: TGTGCCAGCAGCCGGGGGATTGGCGGGAACACCGGGGAGCTGTTTTTT. Translation gives CASSRGIGGNTGELFF. The chain employs TRBV7-9 and TRBJ2-2; a weak D match, TRBD2 (6 bases). The length of the CDR3 is 16 residues. Germline V CDR1 and CDR2: SEHNR, FQNEAQ (reference sequence). V was shortened by 5 bases and J by 1 base, with 14 bases between the two germline ends.

A word on this clone: This may arise from a read error, as a much more abundant clone is one base away. The chain has TRBV7-9 and TRBJ2-7; 14 nucleotides align to TRBD2. Germline V gene sequence: CDR1 SEHNR, CDR2 FQNEAQ (reference sequence). After removal of 5 bases from V and 3 bases from J, the junction contained 3 bases not matched to a gene. The CDR3 covers 15 residues. The CDR3 nucleotides are TGTGCCAGCAGCCTCGGACTAGCGGGAGGCTACGAGCAGTACTTC. Its protein is CASSLGLAGGYEQYF.

The chain is built from TRBV7-2 and TRBJ2-7; 8 bases align to TRBD1. The germline V gene has CDR1 SGHTA and CDR2 FQGNSA. This CDR3 is 15 amino acids long. The V and J ends lost 4 bases and 2 bases, in that order; junction bases with no gene match: 7. The chain's CDR3 is CASSSTGGLTYEQYF. Here the CDR3 DNA reads TGTGCCAGCAGCTCTACAGGGGGTCTTACCTACGAGCAGTACTTC.

DNA for the CDR3: TGTGCCAGCAGCTCCGGGACTAGCGGGACGACAGATACGCAGTATTTT. Translating it yields CASSSGTSGTTDTQYF. The chain is built from TRBV11-3 and TRBJ2-3; 13 bases map to TRBD2. Germline V gives CDR1 SGHNT, CDR2 YENEEA. The CDR3 runs to 16 residues. Trimming removed 4 bases from V and 3 bases from J; junction bases left unmatched: 4.

The gene calls are TRBV19 and TRBJ2-1; 7 positions match TRBD1. Germline values: CDR1 LNHDA, CDR2 SQIVND (reference sequence). V gave up 6 bases and J gave up 9 bases; unmatched junction bases: 5. The CDR3 is made up of 12 amino acids. CDR3 loop: CASSETGTEQFF. DNA of the CDR3: TGTGCCAGTAGCGAGACAGGGACTGAGCAGTTCTTC. The variable domain in full, with the rest retrieved from reference TRBV19 and TRBJ2-1, is DGGITQSPKYLFRKEGQNVTLSCEQNLNHDAMYWYRQDPGQGLRLIYYSQIVNDFQKGDIAEGYSVSREKKESFPLTVTSAQKNPTAFYLCASSETGTEQFFGPGTRLTVL.

Here the CDR3 reads CASSLMKTSGGETQYF. CDR3 sequence (DNA): TGTGCCAGCTCACTTATGAAGACTAGCGGAGGAGAGACCCAGTACTTC. The chain employs TRBV18 and TRBJ2-5; the match to TRBD2 covers 9 bases. Per the germline V gene, CDR1 is KGHSH and CDR2 is LQKENI. CDR3 size: 16 residues. Trimming cost V 4 bases and J 4 bases; bases outside gene matches: 10.

V and J are TRBV9 and TRBJ2-5; 12 bases are shared with TRBD2. This CDR3 has 16 residues. Losses at the gene ends were 0 bases for V and 5 bases for J; bases not matched to a gene: 5. CDR1 and CDR2 (germline): SGDLS, YYNGEE. This CDR3 is CASSVELAGGAETQYF. The CDR3 DNA reads TGTGCCAGCAGCGTAGAACTAGCGGGAGGCGCGGAGACCCAGTACTTC.

The chain links TRBV18 to TRBJ2-2; no clear D. The CDR3 is 14 residues long. CDR1 KGHSH and CDR2 LQKENI come from the germline V gene. Trimming cost V 5 bases and J 2 bases, with 9 bases left between them. The CDR3 sequence is CASSGVGNTGELFF. CDR3 DNA: TGTGCCAGCTCAGGAGTGGGAAACACCGGGGAGCTGTTTTTT.

About this clone itself: At the DNA level, this CDR3 is encoded by other sequences in the same sample as well. The J gene is TRBJ1-4, the V gene TRBV7-9; D is unresolved. CDR1 and CDR2 from the germline V gene are SEHNR and FQNEAQ (reference sequence). V lost 2 bases to trimming and J lost 7 bases, with 5 bases between them. This CDR3 is 12 amino acids long. CDR3 in amino acids: CASSLLGEKLFF. The CDR3 DNA reads TGTGCCAGCAGCTTATTGGGTGAAAAACTGTTTTTT.

CDR3 residues: CASSPGLAGAGRVGTQYF. The CDR3 DNA reads TGTGCCAGCAGCCCTGGTCTAGCGGGAGCGGGGCGGGTGGGTACGCAGTATTTT. The chain links TRBV28 to TRBJ2-3; 10 bases line up with TRBD2. CDR1 is MDHEN, CDR2 SYDVKM, per germline. V dropped 6 bases and J dropped 8; count of bases not matched to a gene: 20. This CDR3 region has 18 residues.

The gene calls are TRBV5-6 and TRBJ2-2; 11 bases agree with TRBD1. Germline lookup yields CDR1 SGHDT and CDR2 YYEEEE. The V segment lost 5 bases and the J segment 5 bases; nucleotides outside the gene matches: 5. CDR3 length: 15 residues. The CDR3 DNA follows: TGTGCCAGCAGTCGGACAGGGGGCCGGACCGGGGAGCTGTTTTTT. Protein: CASSRTGGRTGELFF.

The chain combines TRBV6-1 with TRBJ2-3; TRBD2 might be the D (6 bases). The CDR3 extends over 14 amino acids. Germline CDR1 is MNHNS and CDR2 is SASEGT. V lost 6 bases and J 4 bases, leaving 14 bases between the germline ends. CDR3 sequence reads: CASRLADVPDTQYF. The CDR3 DNA reads TGTGCCAGCAGATTAGCGGACGTTCCAGATACGCAGTATTTT.

CDR3 in amino acids: CSVEVDGNEKLFF. DNA for the CDR3: TGCAGCGTTGAAGTGGACGGTAATGAAAAACTGTTTTTT. The chain employs TRBV29-1 and TRBJ1-4, with D uncertain. Trimming pared 1 base from V and 4 bases from J, leaving 7 bases between. This CDR3 contains 13 residues. Germline V CDR1 and CDR2: SQVTM, ANQGSEA.

This clone was counted only a few times. The chain joins TRBV28 to TRBJ1-5; D is ambiguous. V shed 0 bases and J shed 0 bases, with 6 bases lying between them. The CDR3 has 15 amino acids. From germline, CDR1 is MDHEN and CDR2 SYDVKM. Here the CDR3 reads CASSLWAVSNQPQHF. DNA for the CDR3: TGTGCCAGCAGTTTATGGGCGGTTAGCAATCAGCCCCAGCATTTT.

The chain carries TRBV7-9 and TRBJ1-5, with D possibly TRBD1 on 6 matching bases. Trimming shortened V by 4 bases and J by 2 bases, and 9 bases separated the two germline ends. The CDR3 extends over 14 amino acids. CDR1 SEHNR and CDR2 FQNEAQ come from the germline V gene (reference sequence). DNA of the CDR3: TGTGCCAGCAGCTCCTCAGGGGGCAATCAGCCCCAGCATTTT. Protein: CASSSSGGNQPQHF.

J is TRBJ1-5 and V is TRBV11-3; D ambiguous. V gave up 3 bases and J gave up 0 bases, with 12 bases separating them. This CDR3 comprises 16 residues. The germline gives CDR1 SGHNT, CDR2 YENEEA. This CDR3 is CASSFSRSGSNQPQHF. CDR3 sequence (DNA): TGTGCCAGCAGCTTCTCCCGGAGCGGTAGCAATCAGCCCCAGCATTTT. Full variable domain (outside the CDR3, taken from reference TRBV11-3 and TRBJ1-5): EAGVVQSPRYKIIEKKQPVAFWCNPISGHNTLYWYLQNLGQGPELLIRYENEEAVDDSQLPKDRFSAERLKGVDSTLKIQPAELGDSAVYLCASSFSRSGSNQPQHFGDGTRLSIL.

Concerning this clone itself: A far larger clone is only one base removed, so a read error is likely. Other nucleotide sequences from this sample produce the same CDR3. J is TRBJ1-5 and V is TRBV30; the D is unclear. Germline lookup yields CDR1 GTSNPN and CDR2 SVGIG (reference sequence). CDR3 size: 13 residues. The CDR3 region has the DNA TGTGCCTGGAGTGCCTATAGCAACCAGCCCCAGCATTTT. This translates into CAWSAYSNQPQHF.

The chain carries TRBV19 and TRBJ2-4, with D unclear. The germline V and J ends were trimmed by 1 base and 4 bases, with 8 bases remaining between them. The CDR3 contains 14 residues. Germline CDR1 reads LNHDA; CDR2 reads SQIVND (reference sequence). CDR3 DNA: TGTGCCAGTAGTATAGGGATCGTGAAAAACATTCAGTACTTC. Translating it yields CASSIGIVKNIQYF.